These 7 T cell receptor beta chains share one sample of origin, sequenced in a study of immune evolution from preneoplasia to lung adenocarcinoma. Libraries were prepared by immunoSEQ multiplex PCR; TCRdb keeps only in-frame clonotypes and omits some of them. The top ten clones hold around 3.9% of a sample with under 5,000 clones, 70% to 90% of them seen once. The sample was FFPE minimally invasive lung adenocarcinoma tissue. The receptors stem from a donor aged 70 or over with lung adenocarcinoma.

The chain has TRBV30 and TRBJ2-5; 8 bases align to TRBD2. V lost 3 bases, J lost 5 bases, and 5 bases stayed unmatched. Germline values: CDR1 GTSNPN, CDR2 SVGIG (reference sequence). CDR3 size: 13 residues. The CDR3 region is CAWRGSGSETQYF. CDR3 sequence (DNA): TGTGCCTGGAGGGGGAGCGGGAGCGAGACCCAGTACTTC.

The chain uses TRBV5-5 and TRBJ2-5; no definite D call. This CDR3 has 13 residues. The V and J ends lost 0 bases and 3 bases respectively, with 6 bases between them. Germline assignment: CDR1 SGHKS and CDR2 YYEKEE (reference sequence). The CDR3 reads CASSLAWEETQYF. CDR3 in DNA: TGTGCCAGCAGCTTGGCTTGGGAAGAGACCCAGTACTTC.

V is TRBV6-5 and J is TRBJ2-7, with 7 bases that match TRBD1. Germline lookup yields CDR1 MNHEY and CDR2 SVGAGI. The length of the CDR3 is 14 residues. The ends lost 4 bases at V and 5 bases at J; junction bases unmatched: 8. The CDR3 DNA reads TGTGCCAGCAGTTTCAACCGACAGGGACACGAGCAGTACTTC. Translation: CASSFNRQGHEQYF.

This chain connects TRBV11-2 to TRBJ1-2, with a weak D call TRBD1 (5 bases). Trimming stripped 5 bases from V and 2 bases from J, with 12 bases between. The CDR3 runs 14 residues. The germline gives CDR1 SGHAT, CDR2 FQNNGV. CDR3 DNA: TGTGCCAGCAGCGAGGCAGGGTCGAACTATGGCTACACCTTC. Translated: CASSEAGSNYGYTF.

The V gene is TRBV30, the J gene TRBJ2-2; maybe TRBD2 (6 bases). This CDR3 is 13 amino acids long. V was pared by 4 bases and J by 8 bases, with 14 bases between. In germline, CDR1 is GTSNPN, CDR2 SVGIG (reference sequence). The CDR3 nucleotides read TGTGCCTGGACTAGCGCTGCGGGAGGGGAGCTGTTTTTT. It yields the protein CAWTSAAGGELFF.

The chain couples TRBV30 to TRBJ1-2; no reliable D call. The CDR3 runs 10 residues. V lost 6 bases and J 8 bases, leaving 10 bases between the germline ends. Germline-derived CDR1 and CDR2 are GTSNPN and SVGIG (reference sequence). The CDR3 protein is CACGEVGYTF. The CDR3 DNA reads TGTGCCTGTGGCGAAGTAGGCTACACCTTC.

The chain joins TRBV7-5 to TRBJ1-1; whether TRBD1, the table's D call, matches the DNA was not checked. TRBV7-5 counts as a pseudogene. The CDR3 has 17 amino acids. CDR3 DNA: TGTGTCAGAAGCTTAATGTACAGGGGGTCGTTAAACACTGAAGCTTTCTTT. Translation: CVRSLMYRGSLNTEAFF.